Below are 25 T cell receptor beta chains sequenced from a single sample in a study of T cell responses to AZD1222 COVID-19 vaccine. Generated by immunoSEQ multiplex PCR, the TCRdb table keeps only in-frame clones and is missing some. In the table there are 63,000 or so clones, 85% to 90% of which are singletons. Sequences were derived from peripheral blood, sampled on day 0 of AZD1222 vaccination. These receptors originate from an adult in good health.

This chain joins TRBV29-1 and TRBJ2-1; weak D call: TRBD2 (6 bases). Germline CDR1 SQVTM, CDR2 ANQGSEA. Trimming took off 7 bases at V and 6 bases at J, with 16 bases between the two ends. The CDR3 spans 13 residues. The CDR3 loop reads CSASGRGSNEQFF. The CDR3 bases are TGCAGCGCTTCGGGACGGGGGAGCAATGAGCAGTTCTTC.

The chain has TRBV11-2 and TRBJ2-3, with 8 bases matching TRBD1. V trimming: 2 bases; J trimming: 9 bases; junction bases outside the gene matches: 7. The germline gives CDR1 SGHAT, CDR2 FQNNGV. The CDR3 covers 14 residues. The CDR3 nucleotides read TGTGCCAGCAGCTTATGGGCAGGGGGCTGGACGCAGTATTTT. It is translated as CASSLWAGGWTQYF.

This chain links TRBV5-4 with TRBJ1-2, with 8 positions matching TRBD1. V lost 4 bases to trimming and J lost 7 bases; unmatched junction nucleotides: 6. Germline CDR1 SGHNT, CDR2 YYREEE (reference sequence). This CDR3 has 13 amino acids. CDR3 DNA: TGTGCCAGCAGCATGGAGGACAGGGTTGGCTACACCTTC. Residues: CASSMEDRVGYTF.

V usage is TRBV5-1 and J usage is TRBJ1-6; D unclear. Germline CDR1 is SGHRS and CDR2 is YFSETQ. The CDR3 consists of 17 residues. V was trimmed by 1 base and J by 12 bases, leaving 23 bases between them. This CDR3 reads CASSLNGMELDRLPLHF. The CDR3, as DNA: TGCGCCAGCAGCTTGAACGGGATGGAGCTAGATCGTTTACCCCTCCACTTT.

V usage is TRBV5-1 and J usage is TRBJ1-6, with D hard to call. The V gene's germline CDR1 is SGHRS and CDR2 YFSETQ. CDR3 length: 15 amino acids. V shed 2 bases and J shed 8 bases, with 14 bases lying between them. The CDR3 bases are TGCGCCAGCAGCTTATATGAGGGTAGCCATTCACCCCTCCACTTT. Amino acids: CASSLYEGSHSPLHF.

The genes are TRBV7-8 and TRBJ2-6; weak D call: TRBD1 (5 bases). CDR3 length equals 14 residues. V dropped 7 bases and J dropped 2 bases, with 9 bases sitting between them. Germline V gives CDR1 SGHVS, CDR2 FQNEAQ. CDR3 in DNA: TGTGCCAGCACCACAGGCGCTGGGGCCAACGTCCTGACTTTC. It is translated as CASTTGAGANVLTF.

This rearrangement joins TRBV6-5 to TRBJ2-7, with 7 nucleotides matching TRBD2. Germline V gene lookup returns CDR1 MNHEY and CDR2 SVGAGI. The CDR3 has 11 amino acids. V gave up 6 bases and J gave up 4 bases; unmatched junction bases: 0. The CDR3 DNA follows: TGTGCCAGCAGGGGGGGGTACGAGCAGTACTTC. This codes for CASRGGYEQYF.

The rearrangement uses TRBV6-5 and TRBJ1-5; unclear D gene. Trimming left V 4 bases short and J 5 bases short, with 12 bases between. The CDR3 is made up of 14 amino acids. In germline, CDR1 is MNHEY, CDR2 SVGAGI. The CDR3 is CASSSNSRDQPQHF. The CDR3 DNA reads TGTGCCAGCAGTTCCAACAGCCGGGATCAGCCCCAGCATTTT.

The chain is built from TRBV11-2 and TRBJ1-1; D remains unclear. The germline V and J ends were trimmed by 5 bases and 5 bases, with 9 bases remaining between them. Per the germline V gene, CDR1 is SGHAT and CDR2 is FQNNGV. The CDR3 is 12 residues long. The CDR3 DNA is TGTGCCAGCAGCCCGGACGGGACTGAAGCTTTCTTT. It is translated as CASSPDGTEAFF.

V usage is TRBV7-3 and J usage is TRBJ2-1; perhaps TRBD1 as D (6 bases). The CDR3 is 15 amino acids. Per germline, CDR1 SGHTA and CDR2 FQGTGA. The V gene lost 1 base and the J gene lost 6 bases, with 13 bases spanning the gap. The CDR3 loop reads CASSLSRGVFNEQFF. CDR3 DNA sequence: TGTGCCAGCAGCTTAAGCAGGGGCGTTTTCAATGAGCAGTTCTTC. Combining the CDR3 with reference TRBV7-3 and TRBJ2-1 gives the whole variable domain GAGVSQTPSNKVTEKGKYVELRCDPISGHTALYWYRQSLGQGPEFLIYFQGTGAADDSGLPNDRFFAVRPEGSVSTLKIQRTERGDSAVYLCASSLSRGVFNEQFFGPGTRLTVL.

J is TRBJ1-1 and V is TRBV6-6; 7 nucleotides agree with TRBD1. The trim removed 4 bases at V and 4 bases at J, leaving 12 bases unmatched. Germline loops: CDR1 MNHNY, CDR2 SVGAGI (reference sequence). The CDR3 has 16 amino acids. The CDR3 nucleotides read TGTGCCAGCAGTTCCACGTGGGTTACAGGGGTCACTGAAGCTTTCTTT. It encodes CASSSTWVTGVTEAFF.

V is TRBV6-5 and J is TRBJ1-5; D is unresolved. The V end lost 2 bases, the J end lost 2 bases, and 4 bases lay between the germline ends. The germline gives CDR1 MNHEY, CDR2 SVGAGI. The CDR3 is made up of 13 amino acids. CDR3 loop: CASSYSRNQPQHF. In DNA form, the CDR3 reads TGTGCCAGCAGTTACAGCCGCAATCAGCCCCAGCATTTT.

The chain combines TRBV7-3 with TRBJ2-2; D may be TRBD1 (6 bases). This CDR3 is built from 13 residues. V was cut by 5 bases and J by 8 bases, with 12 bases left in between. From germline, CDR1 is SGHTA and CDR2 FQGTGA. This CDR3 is CASSPGTSGELFF. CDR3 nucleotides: TGTGCCAGCAGCCCGGGGACATCTGGGGAGCTGTTTTTT.

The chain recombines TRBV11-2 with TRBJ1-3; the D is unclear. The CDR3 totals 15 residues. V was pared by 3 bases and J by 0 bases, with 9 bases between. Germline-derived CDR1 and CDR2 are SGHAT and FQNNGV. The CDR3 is CASSFTQVSGNTIYF. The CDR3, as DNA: TGTGCCAGCAGCTTTACCCAGGTCTCTGGAAACACCATATATTTT. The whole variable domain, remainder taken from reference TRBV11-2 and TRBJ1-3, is EAGVAQSPRYKIIEKRQSVAFWCNPISGHATLYWYQQILGQGPKLLIQFQNNGVVDDSQLPKDRFSAERLKGVDSTLKIQPAKLEDSAVYLCASSFTQVSGNTIYFGEGSWLTVV.

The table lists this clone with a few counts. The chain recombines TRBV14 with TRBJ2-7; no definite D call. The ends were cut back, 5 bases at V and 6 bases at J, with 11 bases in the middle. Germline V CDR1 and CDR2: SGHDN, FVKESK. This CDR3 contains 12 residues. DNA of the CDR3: TGTGCCAGCAGCTTAGTCCCGGGCGAGCAGTACTTC. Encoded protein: CASSLVPGEQYF.

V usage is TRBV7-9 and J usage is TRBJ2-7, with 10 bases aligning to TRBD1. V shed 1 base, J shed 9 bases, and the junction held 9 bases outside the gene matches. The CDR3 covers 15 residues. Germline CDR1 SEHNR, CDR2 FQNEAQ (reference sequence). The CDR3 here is CASSLEGQGLGAQYF. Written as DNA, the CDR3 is TGTGCCAGCAGCTTAGAGGGACAGGGGTTAGGCGCGCAGTACTTC. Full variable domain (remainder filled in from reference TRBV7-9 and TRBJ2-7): DTGVSQNPRHKITKRGQNVTFRCDPISEHNRLYWYRQTLGQGPEFLTYFQNEAQLEKSRLLSDRFSAERPKGSFSTLEIQRTEQGDSAMYLCASSLEGQGLGAQYFGPGTRLTVT.

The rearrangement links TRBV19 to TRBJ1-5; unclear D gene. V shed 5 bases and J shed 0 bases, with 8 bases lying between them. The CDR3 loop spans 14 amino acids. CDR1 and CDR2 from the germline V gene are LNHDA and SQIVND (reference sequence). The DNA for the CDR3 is TGTGCCAGTAGTGTCCAGGTTAGCAATCAGCCCCAGCATTTT. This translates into CASSVQVSNQPQHF.

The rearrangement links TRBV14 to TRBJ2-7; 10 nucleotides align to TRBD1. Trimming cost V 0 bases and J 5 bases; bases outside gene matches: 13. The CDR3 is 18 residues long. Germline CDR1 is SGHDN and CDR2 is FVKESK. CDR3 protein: CASSQDGLFGTGVHEQYF. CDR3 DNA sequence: TGTGCCAGCAGCCAAGACGGGCTTTTCGGGACAGGGGTCCACGAGCAGTACTTC.

The CDR3 DNA reads TGTGCCAGCAGCCCGGGACGGTGGAATGAAAAACTGTTTTTT. Encoded protein: CASSPGRWNEKLFF. The chain uses TRBV7-9 and TRBJ1-4; the D gene is possibly TRBD1 (5 bases). CDR1 SEHNR and CDR2 FQNEAQ come from the germline V gene (reference sequence). The CDR3 contains 14 residues. The V end lost 5 bases, the J end lost 5 bases, and 12 bases lay between the germline ends.

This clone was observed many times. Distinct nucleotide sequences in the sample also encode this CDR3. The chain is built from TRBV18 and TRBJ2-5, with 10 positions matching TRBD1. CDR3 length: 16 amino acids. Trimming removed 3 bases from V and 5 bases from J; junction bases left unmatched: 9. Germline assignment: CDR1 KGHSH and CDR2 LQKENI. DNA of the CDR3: TGTGCCAGCTCACCCCCTTGGGACAGGGGACGGGAGACCCAGTACTTC. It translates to CASSPPWDRGRETQYF.

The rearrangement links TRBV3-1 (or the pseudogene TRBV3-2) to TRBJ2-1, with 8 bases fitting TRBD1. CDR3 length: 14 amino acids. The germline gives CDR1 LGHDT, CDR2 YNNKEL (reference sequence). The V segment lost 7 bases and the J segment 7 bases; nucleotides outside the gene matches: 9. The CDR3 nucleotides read TGTGCCAGCAAGGGGCAGGGGGCGGGTAATGAGCAGTTCTTC. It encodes CASKGQGAGNEQFF.

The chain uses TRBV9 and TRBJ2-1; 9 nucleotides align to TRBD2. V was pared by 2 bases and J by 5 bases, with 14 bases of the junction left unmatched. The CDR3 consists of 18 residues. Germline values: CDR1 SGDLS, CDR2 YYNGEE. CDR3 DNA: TGTGCCAGCAGCGTCCCGACTAGCGGCAAGCAAAAGAACAATGAGCAGTTCTTC. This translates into CASSVPTSGKQKNNEQFF.

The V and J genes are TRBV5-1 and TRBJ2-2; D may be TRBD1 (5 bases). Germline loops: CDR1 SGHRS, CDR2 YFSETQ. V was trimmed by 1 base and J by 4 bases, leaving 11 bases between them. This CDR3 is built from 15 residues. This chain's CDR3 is CASSLPGHLTGELFF. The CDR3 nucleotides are TGCGCCAGCAGCTTGCCCGGACATCTCACCGGGGAGCTGTTTTTT.

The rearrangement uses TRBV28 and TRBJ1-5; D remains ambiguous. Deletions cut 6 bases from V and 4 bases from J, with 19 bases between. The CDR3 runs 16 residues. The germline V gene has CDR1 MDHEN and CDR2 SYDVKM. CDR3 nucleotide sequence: TGTGCCAGCAGCCCCTCGGATCTATTAAAAAATCAGCCCCAGCATTTT. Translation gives CASSPSDLLKNQPQHF.

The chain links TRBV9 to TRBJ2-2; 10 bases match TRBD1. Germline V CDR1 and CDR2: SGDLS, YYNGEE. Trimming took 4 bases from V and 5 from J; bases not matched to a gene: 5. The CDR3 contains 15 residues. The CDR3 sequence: CASSPRQGATGELFF. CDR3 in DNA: TGTGCCAGCAGCCCCAGACAGGGGGCAACCGGGGAGCTGTTTTTT. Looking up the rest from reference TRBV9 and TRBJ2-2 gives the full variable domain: DSGVTQTPKHLITATGQRVTLRCSPRSGDLSVYWYQQSLDQGLQFLIQYYNGEERAKGNILERFSAQQFPDLHSELNLSSLELGDSALYFCASSPRQGATGELFFGEGSRLTVL.